Below, 19 T cell receptor beta chains from the same sample are listed, as sequenced in a study of beta chain features in type 1 diabetes. The sequenced template was cDNA made from the entire isolated RNA. Method: immunoSEQ multiplex PCR; TCRdb's copy keeps in-frame clones and lacks some. In the table there are hundreds of thousands of clones, around 9.9% of which are singletons. These TCRs are of unknown antigen specificity. Points from the study as a whole: Shorter TCRB CDR3s, moderately but significantly so, were found in Type 1 diabetes patients in all four CD4+ subsets.

The sequenced material came from naive CD4+ T cells from blood. These TCRs come from a man under 40 with type 1 diabetes.

Only a few counts were recorded for this clone. The rearrangement links TRBV29-1 to TRBJ1-2; D is uncertain. The germline V gene encodes CDR1 SQVTM and CDR2 ANQGSEA. CDR3 length equals 12 residues. Trimming took off 3 bases at V and 3 bases at J, with 8 bases between the two ends. For the CDR3, the DNA is TGCAGCGTTGAGCTAATAGACTATGGCTACACCTTC. It codes for CSVELIDYGYTF.

The chain is built from TRBV5-4 and TRBJ2-1, with D perhaps TRBD2 (5 bases). The CDR3 has 15 amino acids. Germline V gives CDR1 SGHNT, CDR2 YYREEE (reference sequence). V lost 0 bases and J 7 bases, leaving 14 bases between the germline ends. In DNA, the CDR3 is TGTGCCAGCAGCTTGGCCGTCCCTCCGGGGAATGAGCAGTTCTTC. Protein product: CASSLAVPPGNEQFF.

The V call is TRBV7-2, the J call TRBJ1-1; 7 bases are a match to TRBD1. Germline lookup yields CDR1 SGHTA and CDR2 FQGNSA. The CDR3 covers 16 residues. The V segment lost 5 bases and the J segment 3 bases; nucleotides outside the gene matches: 12. The CDR3 reads CASSVDRVGAYTEAFF. In DNA form, the CDR3 reads TGTGCCAGCAGCGTCGACAGGGTAGGTGCGTACACTGAAGCTTTCTTT.

The genes are TRBV11-2 and TRBJ2-3; weak D call: TRBD2 (6 bases). Germline loops: CDR1 SGHAT, CDR2 FQNNGV. This CDR3 is 16 amino acids long. Deletions cut 6 bases from V and 6 bases from J, with 22 bases between. CDR3 DNA: TGTGCCAGCAGGACTTCGGGGGACCTCAGGGTGGATACGCAGTATTTT. As protein: CASRTSGDLRVDTQYF.

This clone was counted a few times. The gene calls are TRBV10-3 and TRBJ1-6; TRBD1 agrees at 7 bases. With 7 bases clipped from V and 5 bases from J, the junction kept 2 bases outside the gene matches. The CDR3 extends over 13 amino acids. CDR1 and CDR2 from the germline V gene are ENHRY and SYGVKD. The CDR3 sequence: CAITGTDNSPLHF. The CDR3 DNA reads TGTGCCATCACCGGGACAGATAATTCACCCCTCCACTTT.

This clone was counted between two and nine times. The rearrangement joins TRBV5-6 to TRBJ2-5; TRBD1 agrees at 9 bases. Germline loops: CDR1 SGHDT, CDR2 YYEEEE. The CDR3 has 15 residues. V shed 0 bases and J 2 bases; nucleotides not matched to a gene: 2. The CDR3 DNA reads as TGTGCCAGCAGCTTGGGGGACAGGGCACAAGAGACCCAGTACTTC. Protein: CASSLGDRAQETQYF. The full variable domain, in which reference TRBV5-6 and TRBJ2-5 provide the parts outside the CDR3, is DAGVTQSPTHLIKTRGQQVTLRCSPKSGHDTVSWYQQALGQGPQFIFQYYEEEERQRGNFPDRFSGHQFPNYSSELNVNALLLGDSALYLCASSLGDRAQETQYFGPGTRLLVL.

The chain joins TRBV7-2 to TRBJ1-5; maybe TRBD1 (5 bases). Per the germline V gene, CDR1 is SGHTA and CDR2 is FQGNSA. The CDR3 loop spans 13 amino acids. The chain's CDR3 is CASSTVHNQPQHF. The CDR3, as DNA: TGTGCTAGTTCGACAGTTCACAATCAGCCCCAGCATTTT.

The gene calls are TRBV7-8 and TRBJ2-1; 8 bases align to TRBD1. This CDR3 comprises 15 residues. The trim removed 5 bases at V and 3 bases at J, leaving 6 bases unmatched. Germline V gene lookup returns CDR1 SGHVS and CDR2 FQNEAQ. The CDR3 loop reads CASSAQGALYNEQFF. The CDR3 DNA sequence: TGTGCCAGCAGCGCCCAGGGGGCCCTCTACAATGAGCAGTTCTTC.

The J gene is TRBJ2-1, the V gene TRBV20-1, with D unresolved. V dropped 0 bases and J dropped 10 bases, with 7 bases sitting between them. The CDR3 length is 11 residues. Per germline, CDR1 DFQATT and CDR2 SNEGSKA (reference sequence). The chain's CDR3 is CSARDMSEQFF. CDR3 DNA sequence: TGCAGTGCTAGAGATATGAGCGAGCAGTTCTTC.

The table lists this clone with a few counts. This CDR3 is CASSPPGQGEYNEQFF. CDR3 nucleotide sequence: TGTGCCAGCTCACCACCGGGACAGGGGGAATACAATGAGCAGTTCTTC. The chain is built from TRBV18 and TRBJ2-1; 11 positions match TRBD1. The CDR3 sequence is 16 residues long. V shed 0 bases and J 4 bases; nucleotides not matched to a gene: 2. The germline V gene has CDR1 KGHSH and CDR2 LQKENI.

This clone occurred a few times. This rearrangement joins TRBV15 to TRBJ1-2; TRBD1 matches at 11 bases. The CDR3 extends over 15 amino acids. The germline V gene has CDR1 LNHNV and CDR2 YYDKDF (reference sequence). V was pared by 1 base and J by 4 bases, with 2 bases of the junction left unmatched. CDR3: CATSRAGTGGYGYTF. The CDR3 nucleotides are TGTGCCACCAGCAGAGCCGGGACAGGGGGCTATGGCTACACCTTC.

The chain is built from TRBV5-4 and TRBJ2-2; D is uncertain. This CDR3 spans 12 amino acids. The germline gives CDR1 SGHNT, CDR2 YYREEE (reference sequence). V gave up 1 base and J gave up 6 bases, with 4 bases separating them. CDR3 bases: TGTGCCAGCAGCTTGCCCGCCGGGGAGCTGTTTTTT. Translated: CASSLPAGELFF.

CDR3 coding DNA: TGCAGTGCTGGGGGACTAGTTGAGCAGTTCTTC. Its protein product is CSAGGLVEQFF. The chain links TRBV20-1 to TRBJ2-1; TRBD2 aligns across 8 bases. The length of the CDR3 is 11 residues. With V trimmed by 5 bases and J by 9 bases, 3 bases remained unmatched. The V gene's germline CDR1 is DFQATT and CDR2 SNEGSKA (reference sequence).

This clone was picked up a small number of times. DNA of the CDR3: TGTGCCAGCAGTCTCGACAGGGGGAGCCACGAGCAGTACTTC. This encodes CASSLDRGSHEQYF. The gene calls are TRBV6-5 and TRBJ2-7; 9 bases map to TRBD1. The V segment lost 5 bases and the J segment 5 bases; nucleotides outside the gene matches: 7. Germline CDR1 and CDR2: MNHEY and SVGAGI. CDR3 size: 14 residues.

The table lists this clone with a few counts. The V call is TRBV4-1, the J call TRBJ1-2; D call uncertain. The CDR3 length is 16 residues. Germline CDR1 reads MGHRA; CDR2 reads YSYEKL. The ends were cut back, 2 bases at V and 0 bases at J, with 13 bases in the middle. CDR3 in DNA: TGCGCCAGCAGCCAACAGTGGGCTCCAACTAACTATGGCTACACCTTC. It encodes CASSQQWAPTNYGYTF.

This clone came up a few times. The V and J genes are TRBV5-1 and TRBJ2-3, with 14 bases aligning to TRBD2. Germline CDR1 reads SGHRS; CDR2 reads YFSETQ. The CDR3 length is 18 residues. The junction had 9 bases not matched to a gene; V was cut back by 3 bases and J by 3 bases. As DNA, the CDR3 is TGCGCCAGCAGCTCAGTCCCGGGACTAGCGGGGGCTACAGATACGCAGTATTTT. Encoded protein: CASSSVPGLAGATDTQYF. The full variable domain, its missing parts supplied by reference TRBV5-1 and TRBJ2-3, is KAGVTQTPRYLIKTRGQQVTLSCSPISGHRSVSWYQQTPGQGLQFLFEYFSETQRNKGNFPGRFSGRQFSNSRSEMNVSTLELGDSALYLCASSSVPGLAGATDTQYFGPGTRLTVL.

This clone has more than one count but fewer than ten. The sample carries other DNA sequences with the same CDR3. The CDR3 loop reads CASSPRGSSYEQYF. CDR3 in DNA: TGTGCCAGCAGCCCCCGTGGGAGCTCCTACGAGCAGTACTTC. This chain joins TRBV9 and TRBJ2-7; D is possibly TRBD2 (5 bases). In germline, CDR1 is SGDLS, CDR2 YYNGEE. The CDR3 is 14 amino acids. V was trimmed by 4 bases and J by 0 bases, leaving 11 bases between them. The full variable domain, in which reference TRBV9 and TRBJ2-7 provide the parts outside the CDR3, is DSGVTQTPKHLITATGQRVTLRCSPRSGDLSVYWYQQSLDQGLQFLIQYYNGEERAKGNILERFSAQQFPDLHSELNLSSLELGDSALYFCASSPRGSSYEQYFGPGTRLTVT.

This clone was detected only a few times. The chain employs TRBV14 and TRBJ1-4; weak D call: TRBD1 (6 bases). In germline, CDR1 is SGHDN, CDR2 FVKESK. This CDR3 region has 15 residues. V lost 0 bases and J lost 4, with 9 bases in between. As DNA, the CDR3 is TGTGCCAGCAGCCAAGATCAGGGGTATAATGAAAAACTGTTTTTT. This sequence encodes CASSQDQGYNEKLFF.

In its sample, this clone was seen a few times. The V and J genes are TRBV6-6 and TRBJ1-6; D not resolved. The V gene lost 0 bases and the J gene lost 3 bases, with 9 bases spanning the gap. From germline, CDR1 is MNHNY and CDR2 SVGAGI (reference sequence). The CDR3 spans 16 residues. The CDR3 sequence is CASSYSSQVYNSPLHF. The CDR3 DNA reads TGTGCCAGCAGTTACTCGAGCCAGGTCTATAATTCACCCCTCCACTTT.